This T cell receptor (beta chain) derives from a study of brain T cells in children with intractable seizures. Study-level findings and limits: Viral specificity was inferred only from CDR3 similarity; HCMV serostatus was unknown.

V lost 5 bases and J 5 bases, leaving 18 bases between the germline ends. The CDR3 sequence is 15 residues long. CDR1 is SGHVS, CDR2 FQNEAQ, per germline. Time point indicated: blood from clinic visit 5 months post-surgery; TSC patient then seizure free. Only cases whose brain tissue showed the highest T cell transcript signatures were sequenced. Clones were read by immunoSEQ multiplex PCR, and TCRdb kept only the in-frame ones, dropping some. Among 340,000 or so clones listed, nearly 95% were seen once. As regards this clone: The antigen remains undetermined.

This TCR was recovered from a boy under two years old with tuberous sclerosis and intractable seizures. This material consisted of peripheral blood, taken roughly 5 months after surgery. V usage is TRBV7-8 and J usage is TRBJ2-5; a weak D match, TRBD1 (7 bases). CDR3 bases: TGTGCCAGCAGCATCAGGGGGGAGGTGTGGGAGACCCAGTACTTC. Protein: CASSIRGEVWETQYF.